This TCR beta chain was recorded in a study of blood T cell repertoires in COVID-19. At the level of the study: The origin of the acute and convalescent COVID-19 samples was the United States, Italy and Spain. T cells, B-cell-depleted T cells, or PBMCs supplied cDNA or gDNA.

The CDR3 covers 15 residues. The V end lost 4 bases, the J end lost 3 bases, and 14 bases lay between the germline ends. Germline CDR1 reads LGHNT; CDR2 reads FRNRAP. Followed longitudinally, the Seattle patients had been enrolled during active infection. The protocol was immunoSEQ multiplex PCR, while the TCRdb copy is restricted to in-frame clones and leaves out a portion. The sample shows 310,000 or so clones, about 91% of them seen only once. The source material was peripheral blood. The receptor was isolated from a young man with COVID-19, enrolled during active disease. The chain is built from TRBV12-5 and TRBJ2-3, with a possible D match to TRBD2 (5 bases). CDR3 bases: TGTGCTAGTGGTTGGGGTGGACTGGGGACAGATACGCAGTATTTT. Its translation is CASGWGGLGTDTQYF.